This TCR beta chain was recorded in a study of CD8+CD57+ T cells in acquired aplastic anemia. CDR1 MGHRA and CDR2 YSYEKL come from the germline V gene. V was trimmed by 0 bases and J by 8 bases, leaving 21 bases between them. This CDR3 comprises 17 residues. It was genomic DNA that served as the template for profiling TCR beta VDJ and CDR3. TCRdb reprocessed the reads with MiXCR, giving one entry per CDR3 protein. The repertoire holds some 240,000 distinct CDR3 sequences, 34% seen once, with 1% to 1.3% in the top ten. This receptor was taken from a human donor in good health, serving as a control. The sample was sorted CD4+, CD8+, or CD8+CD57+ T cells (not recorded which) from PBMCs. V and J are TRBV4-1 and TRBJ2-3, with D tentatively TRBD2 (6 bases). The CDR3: CASSQESGTSRRGTQYF. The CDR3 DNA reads TGCGCCAGCAGCCAAGAATCCGGGACTTCTCGGAGGGGTACGCAGTATTTT.